The rows below give T cell receptor beta chains drawn from one sample of a study of CD8 T cells in ankylosing spondylitis. TCRdb called the 5' RACE reads again in MiXCR, with one record for every CDR3 protein. The top ten hold approximately 46% of the sample, which has around 220,000 distinct CDR3 sequences, around 19% seen once. Sequenced sample: blood, either unsorted or a sorted T cell fraction (not recorded which). The receptors were sampled from a male donor with ankylosing spondylitis. The CDR3 runs from the conserved cysteine through the conserved F or W. The D gene is left open where the match is weak. Clone size is given for some rows only: seen once, a few or many times, or a class if the clone is expanded.

J: TRBJ2-1
size: -
V: TRBV6-1
D: TRBD2
CDR3: CASSQLAGGENEQFF
DNA: TGTGCCAGCAGTCAATTAGCGGGAGGAGAGAATGAGCAGTTCTTC

J: TRBJ1-1
size: many
V: TRBV7-9
D: -
CDR3: CASSLYPAKDTEAFF
DNA: TGTGCCAGCAGCCTCTATCCGGCCAAGGACACTGAAGCTTTCTTT

J: TRBJ2-2
size: few
V: TRBV6-2/TRBV6-3
D: -
CDR3: CASSPYRTGELFF
DNA: TGTGCCAGCAGTCCCTACAGAACCGGGGAGCTGTTTTTT

J: TRBJ1-1
size: -
V: TRBV12-3/TRBV12-4
D: -
CDR3: CASSTNRVNTEAFF
DNA: TGTGCCAGCAGTACGAACAGGGTCAACACTGAAGCTTTCTTT

J: TRBJ2-7
size: many
V: TRBV10-3
D: -
CDR3: CAISEGWRESGEQYF
DNA: TGTGCCATCAGTGAAGGGTGGAGGGAGTCGGGGGAGCAGTACTTC

J: TRBJ2-7
size: many
V: TRBV12-3/TRBV12-4
D: -
CDR3: CASSQPGVGEQYF
DNA: TGTGCCAGCAGTCAACCGGGCGTGGGTGAGCAGTACTTC

J: TRBJ2-1
size: -
V: TRBV4-3
D: -
CDR3: CASSQDRWEGYNEQFF
DNA: TGCGCCAGCAGCCAAGATCGGTGGGAAGGCTACAATGAGCAGTTCTTC

J: TRBJ1-2
size: -
V: TRBV29-1
D: -
CDR3: CSAQAQLEGYTF
DNA: TGCAGCGCCCAGGCCCAGCTAGAGGGCTACACCTTC

J: TRBJ2-1
size: few
V: TRBV18
D: -
CDR3: CASSPTVHYEQFF
DNA: TGTGCCAGCTCACCCACCGTACACTATGAGCAGTTCTTC

J: TRBJ2-7
size: few
V: TRBV20-1
D: TRBD1
CDR3: CSARGQGSYEQYF
DNA: TGCAGTGCCCGGGGACAGGGCTCCTACGAGCAGTACTTC

J: TRBJ2-3
size: -
V: TRBV7-3
D: -
CDR3: CASSLWIAGRRNTQYF
DNA: TGTGCCAGCAGCTTATGGATCGCGGGACGGCGGAATACGCAGTATTTT

J: TRBJ2-5
size: few
V: TRBV5-6
D: -
CDR3: CASSLVLGYQETQYF
DNA: TGTGCCAGCAGCTTGGTTTTGGGGTACCAAGAGACCCAGTACTTC

J: TRBJ1-5
size: many
V: TRBV5-1
D: -
CDR3: CASSLGWGSNQPQHF
DNA: TGCGCCAGCAGCTTGGGTTGGGGTAGCAATCAGCCCCAGCATTTT

J: TRBJ2-4
size: -
V: TRBV7-9
D: TRBD2
CDR3: CASSPPGGDIQYF
DNA: TGTGCCAGCAGTCCCCCGGGGGGGGACATTCAGTACTTC

J: TRBJ2-3
size: few
V: TRBV5-1
D: -
CDR3: CASSLGFQAVTDTQYF
DNA: TGCGCCAGCAGCTTGGGTTTCCAGGCGGTCACAGATACGCAGTATTTT

J: TRBJ1-4
size: -
V: TRBV6-2/TRBV6-3
D: -
CDR3: CASSQGQYLTNEKLFF
DNA: TGTGCCAGCAGTCAAGGACAGTACCTGACTAATGAAAAACTGTTTTTT

J: TRBJ2-1
size: many
V: TRBV7-6
D: -
CDR3: CASSLLSWGRYEQFF
DNA: TGTGCCAGCAGCTTATTGTCGTGGGGACGCTATGAGCAGTTCTTC

J: TRBJ2-1
size: many
V: TRBV6-1
D: TRBD2
CDR3: CASSEAGWTSGYEQFF
DNA: TGTGCCAGCAGTGAAGCGGGCTGGACTAGCGGGTATGAGCAGTTCTTC

J: TRBJ2-3
size: -
V: TRBV9
D: TRBD2
CDR3: CASSEAPLPAGVGTDTQYF
DNA: TGTGCCAGCAGCGAGGCCCCGTTGCCGGCGGGAGTCGGGACAGATACGCAGTATTTT

J: TRBJ1-1
size: -
V: TRBV7-9
D: -
CDR3: CASSLGQAPAFF
DNA: TGTGCCAGCAGCCTCGGACAAGCACCAGCTTTCTTT